A selection of T cell receptor beta chains follows, all from one sample in a study of PD-L1 blockade in urothelial cancer. The data were produced by immunoSEQ multiplex PCR, yet TCRdb's version contains in-frame clones alone and is incomplete. The table has under 40,000 clones, about 90% seen once. Sample: PBMCs, taken around atezolizumab (anti-PD-L1) treatment. These receptor sequences come from a man aged 50-59 years with urothelial cancer. Each CDR3 is given with its conserved first and last residue. The D gene is left open where the match is weak. Not every row has a clone size; where given, it reads once, few, many or a size class.

>NA|TRBV15|NA|TRBJ2-7
CATSREVGSYEQYF
TGTGCCACCAGCAGAGAGGTCGGCTCCTACGAGCAGTACTTC
>TRBD2|TRBV6-6|NA|TRBJ2-5
CASHPLSAGGGETQYF
TGTGCCAGCCACCCCCTATCCGCGGGAGGGGGAGAGACCCAGTACTTC
>NA|TRBV7-2|NA|TRBJ1-5
CASSLVGGVSNQPQHF
TGTGCCAGCAGCTTAGTTGGCGGGGTTAGCAATCAGCCCCAGCATTTT
>NA|TRBV9|NA|TRBJ1-1
CASSVEGIGTEAFF
TGTGCCAGCAGCGTAGAGGGGATCGGGACTGAAGCTTTCTTT
>NA|TRBV6-6|NA|TRBJ2-2
CASQGITGELFF
TGTGCCAGTCAGGGAATAACCGGGGAGCTGTTTTTT
>NA|TRBV4-3|NA|TRBJ2-5
CASSQVVAAAQETQYF
TGCGCCAGCAGCCAAGTGGTAGCAGCGGCCCAAGAGACCCAGTACTTC
>NA|TRBV5-1|NA|TRBJ1-3
CASSLGQGGNTIYF
TGCGCCAGCAGCTTGGGGCAGGGTGGAAACACCATATATTTT
>NA|TRBV27|once|TRBJ1-4
CASKRKNNEKLFF
TGTGCCAGCAAGCGGAAGAATAATGAAAAACTGTTTTTT
>TRBD1|TRBV18|NA|TRBJ2-7
CASSLYRGPTYEQYF
TGTGCCAGCTCCTTGTACAGGGGGCCCACCTACGAGCAGTACTTC
>NA|TRBV5-4|NA|TRBJ2-7
CASSSSGWNEQYF
TGTGCCAGCAGCTCTTCCGGGTGGAACGAGCAGTACTTC
>TRBD2|TRBV10-3|NA|TRBJ2-7
CAIRGGLAGPYEQYF
TGTGCCATCAGGGGGGGACTAGCGGGACCCTACGAGCAGTACTTC
>TRBD1|TRBV5-4|once|TRBJ2-2
CASSLGPDRAPTSGELFF
TGTGCCAGCAGCTTGGGGCCGGACAGGGCCCCTACAAGCGGGGAGCTGTTTTTT
>TRBD2|TRBV2|NA|TRBJ2-2
CARRTSGGTGELFF
TGTGCCAGAAGGACTAGCGGGGGCACCGGGGAGCTGTTTTTT
>TRBD1|TRBV9|NA|TRBJ2-2
CASSVVAGTGNTGELFF
TGTGCCAGCAGCGTAGTTGCAGGGACAGGGAACACCGGGGAGCTGTTTTTT
>NA|TRBV11-2|NA|TRBJ1-3
CASSLRGGSGNTIYF
TGTGCCAGCAGCTTAAGGGGGGGATCTGGAAACACCATATATTTT
>NA|TRBV6-6|NA|TRBJ2-7
CASSYLGEGWEQYF
TGTGCCAGCAGTTACTTGGGAGAAGGTTGGGAGCAGTACTTC
>TRBD2|TRBV12-5|NA|TRBJ2-5
CASGSRLAGAFQETQYF
TGTGCTAGTGGTTCCAGACTAGCGGGGGCATTCCAAGAGACCCAGTACTTC
>NA|TRBV30|NA|TRBJ2-1
CAWSEGRGINEQFF
TGTGCCTGGAGTGAGGGCCGGGGGATAAATGAGCAGTTCTTC
>NA|TRBV30|NA|TRBJ1-4
CAWSIREKLFF
TGTGCCTGGAGTATTCGGGAGAAACTGTTTTTT
>NA|TRBV11-2|NA|TRBJ2-1
CASSFTGSGPNEQFF
TGTGCCAGCAGCTTTACAGGGTCCGGGCCAAATGAGCAGTTCTTC
>TRBD1|TRBV28|NA|TRBJ1-2
CASMKRNRGTSF
TGTGCCAGCATGAAGCGCAACAGGGGAACCTCCTTC
>TRBD1|TRBV27|NA|TRBJ1-2
CASSLSVWTGGGYTF
TGTGCCAGCAGTTTATCCGTCTGGACAGGGGGCGGCTACACCTTC
>TRBD2|TRBV7-2|NA|TRBJ2-1
CASSEGLAGGGNEQFF
TGTGCCAGCAGCGAGGGACTAGCGGGAGGAGGCAATGAGCAGTTCTTC
>NA|TRBV11-3|NA|TRBJ2-7
CASSLAGPSYEQYF
TGTGCCAGCAGCTTGGCAGGGCCCTCCTACGAGCAGTACTTC
>NA|TRBV30|NA|TRBJ1-3
CAWSPDSSSGNTIYF
TGTGCCTGGAGTCCGGACTCCAGCTCTGGAAACACCATATATTTT